A single sample is the source of the 24 T cell receptor beta chains below, sequenced in a study of T cell responses to AZD1222 COVID-19 vaccine. Clones were sequenced by immunoSEQ multiplex PCR, and TCRdb holds only the in-frame ones, with some missing. The repertoire holds around 58,000 clones, with 70% to 90% as singletons. The sample in question was peripheral blood, obtained 28 days after the second AZD1222 dose. The receptors stem from an adult who received the AZD1222 COVID-19 vaccine.

The rearrangement uses TRBV24-1 and TRBJ1-2; D gene unclear. Per germline, CDR1 KGHDR and CDR2 SFDVKD. Trimming pared 4 bases from V and 5 bases from J, leaving 10 bases between. The CDR3 has 13 residues. The CDR3 DNA reads as TGTGCCACCAGTGACGGATCGCGGTATGGCTACACCTTC. Protein sequence: CATSDGSRYGYTF.

The chain is built from TRBV5-8 and TRBJ1-1, with D hard to call. The CDR3 spans 13 residues. V lost 0 bases and J 8 bases, leaving 11 bases between the germline ends. Germline CDR1 reads SGHTS; CDR2 reads YDEGEE. The CDR3 coding sequence is TGTGCCAGCAGCTTGGGGGCAGCTCCGGAAGCTTTCTTT. Translating it yields CASSLGAAPEAFF.

This sequence joins TRBV11-3 and TRBJ2-2, with a possible D match to TRBD1 (6 bases). Germline V gene lookup returns CDR1 SGHNT and CDR2 YENEEA. The V gene lost 5 bases and the J gene lost 3 bases, with 10 bases spanning the gap. The CDR3 is 14 residues long. The CDR3 DNA is TGTGCCAGCAGCCAGGGGCTTGACACCGGGGAGCTGTTTTTT. Residues: CASSQGLDTGELFF.

The chain carries TRBV7-9 and TRBJ2-3; 8 positions match TRBD1. Trimming removed 4 bases from V and 4 bases from J; junction bases left unmatched: 7. Looked up from germline, CDR1 is SEHNR and CDR2 is FQNEAQ (reference sequence). The CDR3 totals 15 residues. CDR3 protein: CASSSDDRGPDTQYF. The CDR3 DNA follows: TGTGCCAGCAGCTCGGACGACAGGGGTCCAGATACGCAGTATTTT.

V is TRBV3-1 (or the pseudogene TRBV3-2) and J is TRBJ2-3, with D maybe TRBD1 (6 bases). V shed 4 bases and J shed 5 bases, with 16 bases lying between them. CDR3 size: 15 residues. Germline V lookup: CDR1 LGHDT, CDR2 YNNKEL (reference sequence). CDR3: CASSPLQVGQDTQYF. The CDR3 nucleotides read TGTGCCAGCAGCCCACTCCAGGTGGGACAAGATACGCAGTATTTT.

The chain combines TRBV19 with TRBJ2-7; TRBD1 matches 7 bases. Germline CDR1 LNHDA, CDR2 SQIVND (reference sequence). The junction had 6 bases not matched to a gene; V was cut back by 3 bases and J by 10 bases. The CDR3 contains 12 residues. The CDR3, as DNA: TGTGCCAGTAGTATTACAGGGGAAATCCAGTACTTC. Its protein product is CASSITGEIQYF.

The chain carries TRBV6-5 and TRBJ2-2; possibly TRBD1 for D (6 bases). V dropped 4 bases and J dropped 6 bases, with 15 bases sitting between them. This CDR3 comprises 15 residues. The germline gives CDR1 MNHEY, CDR2 SVGAGI. The CDR3 loop is CASSSRDNLPGELFF. The CDR3 nucleotides are TGTGCCAGCAGTTCCCGGGACAACCTACCCGGGGAGCTGTTTTTT.

A few counts support this clone. The chain uses TRBV12-3 or TRBV12-4 and TRBJ2-1; a possible D gene is TRBD1 (5 bases). The CDR3 covers 12 residues. V lost 5 bases and J 5 bases, leaving 7 bases between the germline ends. DNA of the CDR3: TGTGCCAGCAGTCAACAGGACAATGAGCAGTTCTTC. This codes for CASSQQDNEQFF.

The genes are TRBV25-1 and TRBJ1-3, with D hard to call. This CDR3 is built from 14 residues. Trimming took 7 bases from V and 0 from J, leaving 10 bases between them. Germline CDR1 is MGHDK and CDR2 is SYGVNS. The DNA for the CDR3 is TGTGCCAGCAACGGAATCAGCTCTGGAAACACCATATATTTT. Translation: CASNGISSGNTIYF. Filled out from reference TRBV25-1 and TRBJ1-3, the complete variable domain reads EADIYQTPRYLVIGTGKKITLECSQTMGHDKMYWYQQDPGMELHLIHYSYGVNSTEKGDLSSESTVSRIRTEHFPLTLESARPSHTSQYLCASNGISSGNTIYFGEGSWLTVV.

The chain couples TRBV27 to TRBJ1-2; maybe TRBD1 (6 bases). The CDR3 sequence is 15 residues long. Germline CDR1 is MNHEY and CDR2 is SMNVEV (reference sequence). Trimming cost V 6 bases and J 0 bases, with 14 bases left between them. The CDR3 nucleotides are TGTGCCAGCAGGACACCGACAGGACCTAACTATGGCTACACCTTC. Protein: CASRTPTGPNYGYTF.

V usage is TRBV29-1 and J usage is TRBJ2-1; D not certain. This CDR3 region has 13 residues. CDR1 and CDR2 (germline): SQVTM, ANQGSEA. The ends were cut back, 5 bases at V and 0 bases at J, with 8 bases in the middle. CDR3 residues: CSVTQSSYNEQFF. Written as DNA, the CDR3 is TGCAGCGTTACTCAGAGCTCCTACAATGAGCAGTTCTTC.

The chain combines TRBV20-1 with TRBJ2-5; TRBD1 agrees at 7 bases. Germline V gene sequence: CDR1 DFQATT, CDR2 SNEGSKA (reference sequence). V dropped 3 bases and J dropped 3; count of bases not matched to a gene: 4. The CDR3 length is 13 residues. CDR3 residues: CSASFTGEETQYF. The CDR3 nucleotides read TGCAGTGCTAGTTTCACAGGGGAAGAGACCCAGTACTTC.

This CDR3 reads CASRTTGDAIQYF. In nucleotides, the CDR3 is TGTGCCAGCAGGACGACCGGGGACGCTATTCAGTACTTC. The rearrangement joins TRBV28 to TRBJ2-4, with D possibly being TRBD1 or TRBD2 (5 bases each). V lost 6 bases and J lost 10, with 16 bases in between. Per the germline V gene, CDR1 is MDHEN and CDR2 is SYDVKM. This CDR3 region has 13 residues.

The chain couples TRBV4-2 to TRBJ1-4; TRBD1 is a possible D gene (5 bases). CDR1 is LGHNA and CDR2 is YNFKEQ in the germline V gene. The CDR3 is made up of 16 amino acids. V was shortened by 1 base and J by 1 base, with 10 bases between the two germline ends. CDR3 residues: CASSQGGRVTNEKLFF. In nucleotides, the CDR3 is TGTGCCAGCAGCCAAGGAGGCAGGGTAACTAATGAAAAACTGTTTTTT.

V gene TRBV29-1 combines with J gene TRBJ1-1, with TRBD1 as a possible D gene (5 bases). The germline V gene encodes CDR1 SQVTM and CDR2 ANQGSEA. V was clipped by 4 bases and J by 3 bases, with 12 bases between them. This CDR3 is 13 amino acids long. The CDR3 reads CSVAQGMDTEAFF. CDR3 in DNA: TGCAGCGTTGCTCAGGGAATGGACACTGAAGCTTTCTTT.

The sample holds a few counts of this clone. The chain is built from TRBV7-2 and TRBJ1-6; 8 nucleotides agree with TRBD1. The V gene's germline CDR1 is SGHTA and CDR2 FQGNSA. V lost 2 bases and J lost 5; bases outside the gene matches: 8. The CDR3 loop spans 17 amino acids. Here the CDR3 DNA reads TGTGCCAGCAGCTTATACTCCTGGACAGGGAATAATTCACCCCTCCACTTT. Amino acid sequence: CASSLYSWTGNNSPLHF.

This rearrangement joins TRBV30 to TRBJ1-2; 7 nucleotides line up with TRBD1. This CDR3 has 13 amino acids. J lost 2 bases, V lost 5 bases, and 5 bases had no gene match. Germline V lookup: CDR1 GTSNPN, CDR2 SVGIG (reference sequence). CDR3 bases: TGTGCCTGGGAGGGACAGTCGAACTATGGCTACACCTTC. Translated, it gives CAWEGQSNYGYTF.

V usage is TRBV21-1 and J usage is TRBJ2-7; no check of the table's D call, TRBD2, against the DNA was made. TRBV21-1 is tagged as a pseudogene. CDR3 size: 17 residues. The CDR3, as DNA: TGTGCCAGCAGCAAAAGGGCGCGGGTCACCCTTCGCTACGAGCAGTACTTC. It encodes CASSKRARVTLRYEQYF.

This chain joins TRBV2 and TRBJ1-5; 9 positions agree with TRBD1. Per the germline V gene, CDR1 is SNHLY and CDR2 is FYNNEI. Trimming at V came to 5 bases and at J to 4 bases, leaving 9 bases not matched to a gene. The CDR3 covers 16 residues. CDR3 sequence: CASSRDRAIGNQPQHF. The CDR3 DNA reads TGTGCCAGCAGTAGGGACAGGGCTATAGGGAATCAGCCCCAGCATTTT.

This clone was seen once. The CDR3 DNA sequence: TGTGCCAGCAGCTTATGGACTAGCGTCAATCTCAAAAACATTCAGTACTTC. This gives the protein CASSLWTSVNLKNIQYF. The chain combines TRBV11-2 with TRBJ2-4; 9 nucleotides line up with TRBD2. CDR3 size: 17 residues. Germline CDR1 SGHAT, CDR2 FQNNGV. The junction had 8 bases not matched to a gene; V was cut back by 2 bases and J by 3 bases.

The rearrangement links TRBV5-1 to TRBJ2-3, with a possible D match to TRBD2 (6 bases). V was cut by 4 bases and J by 2 bases, with 14 bases left in between. This CDR3 contains 15 residues. Germline CDR1 SGHRS, CDR2 YFSETQ. The CDR3 here is CASSTVGGNTDTQYF. The DNA for the CDR3 is TGCGCCAGCAGCACGGTCGGGGGTAACACAGATACGCAGTATTTT.

J is TRBJ2-2 and V is TRBV9; 12 nucleotides line up with TRBD2. Germline CDR1 SGDLS, CDR2 YYNGEE. The CDR3 spans 18 residues. The V gene end was trimmed by 1 base and the J gene end by 1 base; junction bases not matched to a gene: 5. CDR3 sequence: CASSVLWTSGMNTGELFF. CDR3 DNA sequence: TGTGCCAGCAGCGTACTATGGACTAGCGGGATGAACACCGGGGAGCTGTTTTTT.

The chain links TRBV27 to TRBJ2-7; 14 bases agree with TRBD2. This CDR3 is 16 amino acids long. The V and J ends lost 3 bases and 6 bases, in that order; junction bases with no gene match: 7. Germline V gene lookup returns CDR1 MNHEY and CDR2 SMNVEV (reference sequence). This CDR3 reads CASSLAGTSGSLEQYF. CDR3 in DNA: TGTGCCAGCAGTTTGGCAGGGACTAGCGGGAGTCTCGAGCAGTACTTC.

The rearrangement joins TRBV3-1 (or the pseudogene TRBV3-2) to TRBJ2-1, with 8 nucleotides matching TRBD2. The V and J ends lost 0 bases and 10 bases, in that order; junction bases with no gene match: 11. This CDR3 has 16 residues. Germline V gene lookup returns CDR1 LGHDT and CDR2 YNNKEL (reference sequence). The CDR3: CASSQEGAGVEYEQFF. Here the CDR3 DNA reads TGTGCCAGCAGCCAAGAAGGAGCGGGAGTTGAGTACGAGCAGTTCTTC.